This T cell receptor beta chain was identified during a study of control samples from healthy donors and cancer patients. CDR1 LGHDT and CDR2 YNNKEL come from the germline V gene (reference sequence). V gave up 0 bases and J gave up 9 bases, with 12 bases separating them. This CDR3 has 14 amino acids. Some clones are missing from TCRdb's copy, which holds only in-frame ones; the method was immunoSEQ multiplex PCR. This table has 110,000 to 150,000 clones, roughly 89% appearing once. This TCR came from a man in his late teens or twenties in good health. The chain couples TRBV3-1 (or the pseudogene TRBV3-2) to TRBJ2-1; D is possibly TRBD2 (6 bases). What was sequenced was blood. Here the CDR3 reads CASSQDRLAREQFF. The CDR3 DNA is TGTGCCAGCAGCCAAGATCGCCTAGCGCGTGAGCAGTTCTTC.